The T cell receptor beta chain described here comes from a study of shared clonotypes between healthy human individuals. Study as a whole: Per donor, three plates held CD4 naive cells, three held CD4 memory, two held CD8 naive and one held CD8 memory. Overall study findings and caveats: Naive subsets usually exceeded memory subsets in estimated richness. Collection of samples was limited to blood; tissue repertoires likely differ.

Terminally differentiated effector memory CD45RA+ cells were excluded from the naive CD8 cells, which were CD45RO-negative and positively selected for CCR7. The study drew its donors from healthy HIV-negative adults without recent acute infections or vaccinations. Sequencing was performed with immunoSEQ multiplex PCR; in TCRdb, only in-frame clones are kept and a portion is missing. The sample has about 2 million clones, less than 95% seen once; the top ten hold approximately 1.2%. Germline V gene lookup returns CDR1 MNHNS and CDR2 SASEGT. V lost 3 bases and J lost 5, with 8 bases in between. The CDR3 runs 13 residues. With respect to this clone: Its matching antigen is unknown.

This rearrangement joins TRBV6-1 to TRBJ1-5; TRBD1 might be the D (5 bases). The sequenced sample consisted of naive CD8+ T cells sorted from blood. The sequence came from a man in his late teens or twenties in good health. The CDR3 spells CASSEGVHQPQHF. CDR3 DNA: TGTGCCAGCAGTGAGGGGGTCCATCAGCCCCAGCATTTT.